The 9 T cell receptor beta chains below come from one sample, sequenced in a study of T cell responses to AZD1222 COVID-19 vaccine (dated by TCRdb to about 2021). In the paper's terms, the time point label means: baseline before first vaccination. The receptor library was made with the immunoSEQ multiplex PCR assay. The table was pulled from immuneACCESS by TCRdb, which kept in-frame rearrangements only. Such tables lose some clones; where checked, under half of the loss comes from unresolved V genes, and the rest has no known cause. The sample contains more than 150,000 clones, about 91% of them found a single time. The ten largest make up around 0.5% of the sample. The sequencing used peripheral blood, collected on day 0 of AZD1222 vaccination. The receptors stem from an adult in good health.

V usage is TRBV4-1 and J usage is TRBJ1-2; the match to TRBD1 covers 9 bases. This CDR3 is 15 amino acids long. The germline gives CDR1 MGHRA, CDR2 YSYEKL. Trimming removed 0 bases from V and 4 bases from J; junction bases left unmatched: 3. The CDR3 loop is CASSQEQGASYGYTF. CDR3 nucleotides: TGCGCCAGCAGCCAAGAACAGGGGGCGTCCTATGGCTACACCTTC.

This chain uses TRBV9 with TRBJ1-1; D is ambiguous. The CDR3 contains 12 residues. V was clipped by 2 bases and J by 12 bases, with 14 bases between them. The germline gives CDR1 SGDLS, CDR2 YYNGEE. The DNA for the CDR3 is TGTGCCAGCAGCGTCCTCGGGCAGAGACCTTTCTTT. It encodes CASSVLGQRPFF.

The genes are TRBV7-9 and TRBJ1-2; D is undetermined. The CDR3 is made up of 12 amino acids. Between the trimmed V and J ends, which lost 6 bases and 9 bases, there was a span of 14 bases. Germline V gene lookup returns CDR1 SEHNR and CDR2 FQNEAQ (reference sequence). The CDR3, as DNA: TGTGCCAGCAGACGCGACACCATGCGCTACACCTTC. It yields the protein CASRRDTMRYTF.

The chain joins TRBV6-5 to TRBJ2-7; D gene uncertain. The germline V and J ends were trimmed by 2 bases and 2 bases, with 10 bases remaining between them. Germline lookup yields CDR1 MNHEY and CDR2 SVGAGI. The CDR3 spans 14 residues. The CDR3 DNA reads as TGTGCCAGCAGTTACCCCGCACGCCCCTACGAGCAGTACTTC. Protein product: CASSYPARPYEQYF.

This chain uses TRBV9 with TRBJ2-7, with D possibly matching TRBD1 (6 bases). CDR3 length: 13 amino acids. Germline CDR1 SGDLS, CDR2 YYNGEE. Trimming stripped 3 bases from V and 3 bases from J, with 10 bases between. The CDR3 nucleotides read TGTGCCAGCAGCGGAGGGACAAACTACGAGCAGTACTTC. Amino acid sequence: CASSGGTNYEQYF.

This clone was observed a handful of times. The rearrangement links TRBV5-3 to TRBJ1-2; D not certain. TRBV5-3 is an open reading frame, and its role is uncertain. There are 12 residues in the CDR3. V was cut by 2 bases and J by 4 bases, with 6 bases left in between. DNA for the CDR3: TGTGCCAGAAGCTTTGACGGCTATGGCTACACCTTC. This codes for CARSFDGYGYTF.

The chain uses TRBV27 and TRBJ1-3; a weak D match, TRBD1 (5 bases). The germline CDR1 and CDR2 sequences are MNHEY and SMNVEV (reference sequence). The V end lost 6 bases, the J end lost 1 base, and 10 bases lay between the germline ends. The CDR3 runs 14 residues. The CDR3 nucleotides read TGTGCCAGCAGCCCCGGGGGATCTGGAAACACCATATATTTT. Translation gives CASSPGGSGNTIYF.

This clone appeared once. This rearrangement joins TRBV12-5 to TRBJ1-4; 8 bases are a match to TRBD1. Germline assignment: CDR1 LGHNT and CDR2 FRNRAP. CDR3 size: 16 residues. V trimming: 5 bases; J trimming: 8 bases; junction bases outside the gene matches: 13. CDR3 region: CASGPPRYRGMEKLFF. The CDR3 DNA reads as TGTGCTAGTGGTCCCCCAAGGTACAGGGGGATGGAAAAACTGTTTTTT.

The genes are TRBV2 and TRBJ2-1; the match to TRBD2 covers 11 bases. This CDR3 is 15 amino acids long. Germline V gene data show CDR1 as SNHLY and CDR2 as FYNNEI. After removal of 4 bases from V and 6 bases from J, the junction contained 5 bases not matched to a gene. This chain's CDR3 is CASSGGSGGANEQFF. CDR3 sequence (DNA): TGTGCCAGCAGTGGTGGTAGCGGGGGGGCCAATGAGCAGTTCTTC.